This T cell receptor (beta chain) derives from a study of naive and memory T cell subsets. Separate alpha and beta amplification began at the second PCR step. The CDR3 extends over 14 amino acids. The germline gives CDR1 SGHDT, CDR2 YYEEEE. Deletions cut 2 bases from V and 3 bases from J, with 9 bases between. This clonotype appeared a single time. Two oligonucleotides, mixed equimolar, formed the beta constant-region primer covering TRBC1 and TRBC2. Ligated cDNA was amplified by four rounds of PCR with nested alpha and beta constant-region primers and SP2. TCRdb itself ran the UMI-ligation and nested PCR reads through MiXCR, one entry per CDR3 protein. This table has 95,000 to 150,000 distinct CDR3 sequences, 30% to 45% appearing once.

The specimen sequenced was central memory CD4+ T cells from blood. This receptor was identified in a human donor in good health. V gene TRBV5-6 combines with J gene TRBJ2-4; D gene uncertain. This chain's CDR3 is CASSFFNYKNIQYF. Here the CDR3 DNA reads TGTGCCAGCAGCTTTTTTAACTACAAAAACATTCAGTACTTC.